This T cell receptor beta chain was observed in a study of blood T cell repertoires in COVID-19. CDR1 and CDR2 from the germline V gene are KGHDR and SFDVKD. The CDR3 loop spans 14 amino acids. Trimming cost V 3 bases and J 2 bases, with 7 bases left between them. As processed by the authors: Estimates of nucleated cell counts were drawn from the amplification of reference gene primers. The table came from immunoSEQ multiplex PCR; TCRdb's copy has only in-frame clones and leaves some out. D and trimming were read from the DNA, whereas the V and J calls and clone size are those reported in that table. The sample consists of roughly 320,000 clones, over 85% of them appearing once.

This sequence was found in a woman younger than 45 with COVID-19, enrolled during active disease. The genes are TRBV24-1 and TRBJ1-5; D is uncertain. Sequencing was carried out using peripheral blood. CDR3 sequence (DNA): TGTGCCACCAGTGATCTTCGGGGCAATCAGCCCCAGCATTTT. Translated: CATSDLRGNQPQHF.